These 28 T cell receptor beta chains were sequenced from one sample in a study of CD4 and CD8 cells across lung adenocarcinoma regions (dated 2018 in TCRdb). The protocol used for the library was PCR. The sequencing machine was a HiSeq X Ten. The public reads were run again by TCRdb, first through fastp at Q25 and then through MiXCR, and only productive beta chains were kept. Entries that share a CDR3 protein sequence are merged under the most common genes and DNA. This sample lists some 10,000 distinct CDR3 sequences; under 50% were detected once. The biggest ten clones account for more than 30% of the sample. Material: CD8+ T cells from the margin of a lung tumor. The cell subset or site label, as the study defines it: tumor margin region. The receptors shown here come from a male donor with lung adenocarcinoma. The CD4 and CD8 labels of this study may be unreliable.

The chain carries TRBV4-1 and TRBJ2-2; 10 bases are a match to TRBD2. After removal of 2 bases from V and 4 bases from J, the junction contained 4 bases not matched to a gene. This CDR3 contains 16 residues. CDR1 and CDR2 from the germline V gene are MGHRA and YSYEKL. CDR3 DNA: TGCGCCAGCAGCCAACTAGCGGGAGTTGGCACCGGGGAGCTGTTTTTT. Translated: CASSQLAGVGTGELFF.

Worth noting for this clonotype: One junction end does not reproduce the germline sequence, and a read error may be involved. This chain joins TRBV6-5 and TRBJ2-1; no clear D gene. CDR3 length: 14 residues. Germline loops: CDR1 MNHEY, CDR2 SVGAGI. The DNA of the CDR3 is TGTGCCAGCGGTTTGAATTCCATCTACGATGAGCAGTTTTTT. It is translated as CASGLNSIYDEQFF.

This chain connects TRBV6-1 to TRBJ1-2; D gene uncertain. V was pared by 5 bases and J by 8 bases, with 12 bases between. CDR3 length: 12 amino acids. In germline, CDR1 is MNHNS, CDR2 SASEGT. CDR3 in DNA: TGTGCCAGCAGTCCCCAGGTTGGCGGCTACACCTTC. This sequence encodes CASSPQVGGYTF.

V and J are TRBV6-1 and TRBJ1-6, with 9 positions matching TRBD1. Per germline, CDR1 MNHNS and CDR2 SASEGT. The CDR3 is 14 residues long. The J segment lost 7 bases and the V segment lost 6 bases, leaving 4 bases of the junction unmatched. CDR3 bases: TGTGCCAGCAGGCCGGGACAGGGAAATTCACCCCTCCACTTT. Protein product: CASRPGQGNSPLHF.

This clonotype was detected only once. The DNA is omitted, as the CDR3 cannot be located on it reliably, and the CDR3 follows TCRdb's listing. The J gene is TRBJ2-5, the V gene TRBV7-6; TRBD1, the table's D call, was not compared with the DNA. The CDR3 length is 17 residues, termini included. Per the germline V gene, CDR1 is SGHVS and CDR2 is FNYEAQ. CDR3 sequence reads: CASSLAVGGGSQDTQYF.

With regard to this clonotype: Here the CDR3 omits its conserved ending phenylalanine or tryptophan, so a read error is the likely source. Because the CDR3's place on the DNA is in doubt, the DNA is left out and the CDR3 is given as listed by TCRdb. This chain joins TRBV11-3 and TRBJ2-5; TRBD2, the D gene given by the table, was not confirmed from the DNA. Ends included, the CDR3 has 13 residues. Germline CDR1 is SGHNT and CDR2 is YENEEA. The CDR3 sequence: CASSRDGRETQYL.

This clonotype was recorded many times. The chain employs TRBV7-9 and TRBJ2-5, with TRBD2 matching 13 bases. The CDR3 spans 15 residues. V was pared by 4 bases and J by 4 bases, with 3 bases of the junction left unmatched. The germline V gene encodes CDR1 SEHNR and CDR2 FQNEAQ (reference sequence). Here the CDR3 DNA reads TGTGCCAGCAGCTCGGGACTAGCGGGGACAGAGACCCAGTACTTC. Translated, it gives CASSSGLAGTETQYF.

The CDR3 DNA reads as TGCGCCAGCAGCTTGGCCATGACAGAAGCAGATACGCAGTATTTT. Amino acids: CASSLAMTEADTQYF. The chain couples TRBV5-1 to TRBJ2-3; possible D gene TRBD1, 5 bases. Trimming took off 0 bases at V and 4 bases at J, with 12 bases between the two ends. The CDR3 runs to 15 residues. CDR1 and CDR2 (germline): SGHRS, YFSETQ.

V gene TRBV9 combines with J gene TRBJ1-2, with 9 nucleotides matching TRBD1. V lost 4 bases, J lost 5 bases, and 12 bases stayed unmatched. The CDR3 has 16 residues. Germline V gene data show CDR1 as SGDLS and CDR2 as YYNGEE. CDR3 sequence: CASSSEHRGLGYGYTF. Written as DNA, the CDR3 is TGTGCCAGCAGCTCCGAACACAGGGGGCTCGGGTATGGCTACACCTTC.

Written as DNA, the CDR3 is TGTGCCAGCAGCTTACTTGTGGGGTGGAGGGGAGACACTGAAGCTTTCTTT. Translated, it gives CASSLLVGWRGDTEAFF. The chain couples TRBV11-2 to TRBJ1-1, with D tentatively TRBD1 (5 bases). The V and J ends lost 2 bases and 3 bases respectively, with 19 bases between them. The CDR3 has 17 residues. Germline V lookup: CDR1 SGHAT, CDR2 FQNNGV.

As DNA, the CDR3 is TGTGCCAGCAGTGAATTGATTCTAGGGGGCGGCAATCAGCCCCAGCATTTT. Amino acids: CASSELILGGGNQPQHF. The V gene is TRBV6-1, the J gene TRBJ1-5; TRBD1 matches at 7 bases. This CDR3 contains 17 residues. The trim removed 2 bases at V and 2 bases at J, leaving 9 bases unmatched. Germline V lookup: CDR1 MNHNS, CDR2 SASEGT.

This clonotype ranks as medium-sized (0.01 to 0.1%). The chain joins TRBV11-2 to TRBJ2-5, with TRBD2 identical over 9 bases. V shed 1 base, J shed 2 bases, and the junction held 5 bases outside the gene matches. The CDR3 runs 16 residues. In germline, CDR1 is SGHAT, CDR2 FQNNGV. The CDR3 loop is CASSLGVTSGQETQYF. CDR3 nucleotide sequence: TGTGCCAGCAGCTTAGGGGTGACTAGCGGACAAGAGACCCAGTACTTC. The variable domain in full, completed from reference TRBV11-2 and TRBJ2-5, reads EAGVAQSPRYKIIEKRQSVAFWCNPISGHATLYWYQQILGQGPKLLIQFQNNGVVDDSQLPKDRFSAERLKGVDSTLKIQPAKLEDSAVYLCASSLGVTSGQETQYFGPGTRLLVL.

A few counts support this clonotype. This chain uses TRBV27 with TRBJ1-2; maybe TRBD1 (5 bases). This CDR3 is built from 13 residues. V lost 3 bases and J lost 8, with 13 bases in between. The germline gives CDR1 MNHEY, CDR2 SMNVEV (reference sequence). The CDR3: CASSFRDFRGYTF. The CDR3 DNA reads TGTGCCAGCAGTTTCAGGGATTTTAGGGGCTACACCTTC.

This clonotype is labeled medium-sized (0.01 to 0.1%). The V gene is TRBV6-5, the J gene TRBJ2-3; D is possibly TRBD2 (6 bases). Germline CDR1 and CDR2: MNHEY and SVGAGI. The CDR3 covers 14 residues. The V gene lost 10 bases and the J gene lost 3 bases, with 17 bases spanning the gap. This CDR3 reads CATRRGAETDTQYF. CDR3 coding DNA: TGTGCCACCAGGCGGGGCGCTGAAACAGATACGCAGTATTTT.

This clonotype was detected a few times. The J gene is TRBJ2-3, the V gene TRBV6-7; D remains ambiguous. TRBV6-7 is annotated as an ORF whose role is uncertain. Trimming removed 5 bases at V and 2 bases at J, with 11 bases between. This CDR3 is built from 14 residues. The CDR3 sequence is CASSPPSVTDTQYF. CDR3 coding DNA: TGTGCCAGCAGTCCCCCTAGTGTCACAGATACGCAGTATTTT.

CDR3 nucleotides: TGTGCCAGCAGTTACTCTGATAGTTCAAATACGCAGTATTTT. Translating gives CASSYSDSSNTQYF. The chain combines TRBV6-2 or TRBV6-3 with TRBJ2-3; no clear D gene. V dropped 0 bases and J dropped 7 bases, with 11 bases sitting between them. CDR3 length equals 14 residues. From germline, CDR1 is MNHEY and CDR2 SVGEGT.

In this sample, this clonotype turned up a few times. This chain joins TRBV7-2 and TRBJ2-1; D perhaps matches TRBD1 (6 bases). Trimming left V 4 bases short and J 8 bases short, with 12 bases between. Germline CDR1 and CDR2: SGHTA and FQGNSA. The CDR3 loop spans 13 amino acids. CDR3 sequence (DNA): TGTGCCAGCAGCTATGGGCCAGGGGATGAGCAGTTCTTC. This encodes CASSYGPGDEQFF.

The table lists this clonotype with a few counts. CDR3 in amino acids: CASSLPDSTEAFF. The CDR3 DNA follows: TGTGCCAGCAGCTTGCCGGACAGCACTGAAGCTTTCTTT. The rearrangement uses TRBV7-2 and TRBJ1-1; D possibly corresponds to TRBD1 (6 bases). CDR3 length equals 13 residues. The germline V gene encodes CDR1 SGHTA and CDR2 FQGNSA. The V and J ends lost 3 bases and 4 bases respectively, with 9 bases between them.

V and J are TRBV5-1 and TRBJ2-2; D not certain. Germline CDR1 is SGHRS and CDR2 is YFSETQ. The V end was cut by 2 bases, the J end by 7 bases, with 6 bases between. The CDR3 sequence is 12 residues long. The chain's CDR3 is CASSFENGELFF. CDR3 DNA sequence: TGCGCCAGCAGCTTCGAGAACGGGGAGCTGTTTTTT. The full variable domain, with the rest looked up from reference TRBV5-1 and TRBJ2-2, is KAGVTQTPRYLIKTRGQQVTLSCSPISGHRSVSWYQQTPGQGLQFLFEYFSETQRNKGNFPGRFSGRQFSNSRSEMNVSTLELGDSALYLCASSFENGELFFGEGSRLTVL.

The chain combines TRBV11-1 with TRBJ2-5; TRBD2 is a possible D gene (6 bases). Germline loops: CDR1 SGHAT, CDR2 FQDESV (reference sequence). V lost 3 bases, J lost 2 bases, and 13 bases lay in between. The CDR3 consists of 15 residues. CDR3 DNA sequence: TGTGCCAGCAGCTTGGGGGGAGTGGTTCAAGAGACCCAGTACTTC. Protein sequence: CASSLGGVVQETQYF. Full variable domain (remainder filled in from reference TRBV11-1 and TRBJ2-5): EAEVAQSPRYKITEKSQAVAFWCDPISGHATLYWYRQILGQGPELLVQFQDESVVDDSQLPKDRFSAERLKGVDSTLKIQPAELGDSAMYLCASSLGGVVQETQYFGPGTRLLVL.

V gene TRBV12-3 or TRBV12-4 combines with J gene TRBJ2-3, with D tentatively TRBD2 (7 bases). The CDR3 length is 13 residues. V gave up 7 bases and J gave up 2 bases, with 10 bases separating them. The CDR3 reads CASKAGATDTQYF. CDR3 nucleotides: TGTGCCAGCAAGGCGGGGGCCACAGATACGCAGTATTTT.

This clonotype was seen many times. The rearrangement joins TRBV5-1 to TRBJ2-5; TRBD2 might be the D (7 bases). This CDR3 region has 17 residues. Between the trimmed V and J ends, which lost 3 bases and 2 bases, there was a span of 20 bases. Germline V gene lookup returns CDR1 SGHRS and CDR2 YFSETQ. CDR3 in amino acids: CASSWGGPGAQQETQYF. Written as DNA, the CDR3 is TGCGCCAGCAGCTGGGGGGGTCCGGGGGCGCAACAAGAGACCCAGTACTTC.

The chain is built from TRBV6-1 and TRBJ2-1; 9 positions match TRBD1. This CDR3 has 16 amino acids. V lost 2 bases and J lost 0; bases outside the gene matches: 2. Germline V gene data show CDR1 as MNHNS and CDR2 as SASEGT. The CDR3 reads CASSESTGGSYNEQFF. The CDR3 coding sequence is TGTGCCAGCAGTGAATCGACAGGGGGCTCCTACAATGAGCAGTTCTTC.

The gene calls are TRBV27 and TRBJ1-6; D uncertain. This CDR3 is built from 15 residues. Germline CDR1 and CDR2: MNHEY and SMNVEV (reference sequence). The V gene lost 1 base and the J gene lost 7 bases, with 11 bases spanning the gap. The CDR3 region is CASSLWSAENSPLHF. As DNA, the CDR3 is TGTGCCAGCAGTTTATGGTCGGCAGAAAATTCACCCCTCCACTTT.

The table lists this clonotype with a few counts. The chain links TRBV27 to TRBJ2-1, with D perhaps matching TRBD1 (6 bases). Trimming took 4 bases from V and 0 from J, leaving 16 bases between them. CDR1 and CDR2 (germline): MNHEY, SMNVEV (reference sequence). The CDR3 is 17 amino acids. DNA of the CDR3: TGTGCCAGCAGTTCAGGGGCAGGGCCGATCTCCTACAATGAGCAGTTCTTC. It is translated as CASSSGAGPISYNEQFF.

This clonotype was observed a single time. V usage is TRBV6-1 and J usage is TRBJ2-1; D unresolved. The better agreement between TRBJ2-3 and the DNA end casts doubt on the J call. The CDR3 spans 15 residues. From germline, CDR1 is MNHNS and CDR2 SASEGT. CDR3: CARRLQVACNNKQYF. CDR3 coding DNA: TGTGCCAGGAGGCTGCAAGTGGCATGCAACAATAAGCAGTATTTT.

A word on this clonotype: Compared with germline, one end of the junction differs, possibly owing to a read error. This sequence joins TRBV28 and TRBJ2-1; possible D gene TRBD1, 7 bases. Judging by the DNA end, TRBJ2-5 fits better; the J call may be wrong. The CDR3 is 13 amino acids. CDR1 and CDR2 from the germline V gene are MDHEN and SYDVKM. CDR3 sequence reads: CASRRGQPEAQYF. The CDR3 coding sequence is TGTGCCAGCAGGCGGGGACAGCCAGAGGCCCAGTACTTC.

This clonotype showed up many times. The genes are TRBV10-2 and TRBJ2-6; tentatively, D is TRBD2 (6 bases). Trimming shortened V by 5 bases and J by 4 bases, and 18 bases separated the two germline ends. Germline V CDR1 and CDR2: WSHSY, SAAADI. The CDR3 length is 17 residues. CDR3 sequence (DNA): TGCGCCAGCAGTCACCCGGGGCGGGGTCGAGGGGCCAACGTCCTGACTTTC. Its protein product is CASSHPGRGRGANVLTF.